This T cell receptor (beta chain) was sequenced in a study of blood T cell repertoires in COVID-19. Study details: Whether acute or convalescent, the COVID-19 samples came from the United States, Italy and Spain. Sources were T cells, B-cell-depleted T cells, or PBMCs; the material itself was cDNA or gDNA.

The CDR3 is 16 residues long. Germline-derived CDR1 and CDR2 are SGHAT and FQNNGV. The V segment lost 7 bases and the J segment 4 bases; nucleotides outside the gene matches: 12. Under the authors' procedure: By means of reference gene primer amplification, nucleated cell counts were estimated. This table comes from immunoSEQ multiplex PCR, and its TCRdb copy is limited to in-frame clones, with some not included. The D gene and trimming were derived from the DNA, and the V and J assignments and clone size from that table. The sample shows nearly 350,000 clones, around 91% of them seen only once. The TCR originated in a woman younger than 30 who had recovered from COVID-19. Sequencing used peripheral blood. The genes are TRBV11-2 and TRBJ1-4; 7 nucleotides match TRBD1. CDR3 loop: CASTTKGADYNEKLFF. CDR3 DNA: TGTGCCAGCACCACAAAGGGGGCGGATTATAATGAAAAACTGTTTTTT.